This T cell receptor (beta chain) was recovered during a study of OX40 agonist ivuxolimab in advanced cancers. The study's findings and limits: Averaged across samples, CD8+ T cells carried more expanded clones than CD4+ did.

As to this clone: Its target is unknown.

The assay was immunoSEQ multiplex PCR, and TCRdb's table has in-frame clones only and misses some. The sample includes about 80,000 clones, around 86% of them seen just once. The V gene's germline CDR1 is MNHNY and CDR2 SVGAGI (reference sequence). V lost 6 bases, J lost 1 base, and 15 bases lay in between. This CDR3 has 15 residues. The clonotype comes from an adult with an advanced solid tumor such as melanoma, head and neck, liver or kidney cancer. The chain combines TRBV6-6 with TRBJ1-2, with D possibly TRBD1 on 6 matching bases. The material was CD4+ or CD8+ T cells sorted from blood, obtained in a trial of the OX40 agonist ivuxolimab. The CDR3, as DNA: TGTGCCAGCAGGGACAGTTTCGGGATTAACTATGGCTACACCTTC. Its translation is CASRDSFGINYGYTF.